This entry concerns a single TCR beta chain. The CDR3 sequence is 13 residues long. V dropped 4 bases and J dropped 3 bases, with 10 bases sitting between them. The data were taken from a study of T cell changes during pregnancy in multiple sclerosis. Produced via immunoSEQ multiplex PCR; TCRdb's table is partial and in-frame only. The data contain 40,000 to 50,000 clones, roughly 87% of them seen just once; the ten biggest clones take up about 1.2%. The gene calls are TRBV5-3 and TRBJ2-5, with a tentative D call TRBD2 (5 bases). TRBV5-3 is noted as an ORF with a role that remains uncertain. The starting material was CD4+ T cells from peripheral blood mononuclear cells, obtained in the first trimester of pregnancy. The sequence was collected from a female donor with multiple sclerosis, enrolled in a pregnancy study. The CDR3 sequence is CARSDPGEETQYF. In nucleotides, the CDR3 is TGTGCCAGAAGCGACCCCGGGGAAGAGACCCAGTACTTC.